Each of the 15 T cell receptor beta chains below was sequenced from the same sample in a study of patients and donors after allogeneic stem cell transplantation. TCRdb analysed the RT-PCR reads with MiXCR anew, one entry per CDR3 protein. The profile shows some 880,000 distinct CDR3 sequences, about a sixth of them singletons. Sequenced sample: blood, either unsorted or a sorted T cell fraction (not recorded which). The receptors were gathered from a human donor who was either an allogeneic HSCT recipient or a stem cell or donor lymphocyte infusion donor (not recorded which). It is not recorded whose cells these are; they may come from a transplant donor.

This clonotype was counted a few times. The V and J genes are TRBV4-2 and TRBJ2-7; 13 bases align to TRBD2. The CDR3 totals 16 residues. Losses at the gene ends were 2 bases for V and 2 bases for J; bases not matched to a gene: 3. Per the germline V gene, CDR1 is LGHNA and CDR2 is YNFKEQ. The CDR3: CASSQPGLAGAYEQYF. The CDR3 DNA reads TGTGCCAGCAGCCAACCAGGACTAGCGGGGGCCTACGAGCAGTACTTC.

The gene calls are TRBV11-2 and TRBJ1-4; 7 bases match TRBD1. CDR3 size: 15 residues. V was clipped by 5 bases and J by 3 bases; unmatched bases: 6. CDR1 SGHAT and CDR2 FQNNGV come from the germline V gene. The CDR3 DNA sequence: TGTGCCAGCAGCCAAGCGGGACAGCCTAATGAAAAACTGTTTTTT. Its translation is CASSQAGQPNEKLFF.

A few counts support this clonotype. The rearrangement joins TRBV20-1 to TRBJ1-1; 7 positions match TRBD1. CDR1 is DFQATT and CDR2 is SNEGSKA in the germline V gene (reference sequence). V gave up 0 bases and J gave up 3 bases; unmatched junction bases: 4. The CDR3 covers 14 residues. The CDR3 sequence: CSAREARGHTEAFF. The DNA for the CDR3 is TGCAGTGCTAGAGAGGCGAGGGGGCACACTGAAGCTTTCTTT.

In this sample, this clonotype turned up a few times. J is TRBJ1-5 and V is TRBV24-1; 9 bases match TRBD1. V shed 2 bases, J shed 1 base, and the junction held 5 bases outside the gene matches. The V gene's germline CDR1 is KGHDR and CDR2 SFDVKD. This CDR3 spans 17 amino acids. CDR3: CATSDSTGGVSNQPQHF. The CDR3 DNA is TGTGCCACCAGTGATTCAACAGGGGGCGTGAGCAATCAGCCCCAGCATTTT.

The chain recombines TRBV29-1 with TRBJ2-2; TRBD2 agrees at 7 bases. This CDR3 spans 14 amino acids. Germline V gene data show CDR1 as SQVTM and CDR2 as ANQGSEA. V was clipped by 4 bases and J by 0 bases; unmatched bases: 2. Here the CDR3 reads CSVGGGANTGELFF. CDR3 in DNA: TGCAGCGTTGGGGGGGGGGCGAACACCGGGGAGCTGTTTTTT.

This clonotype was seen more than once but under ten times. V usage is TRBV6-1 and J usage is TRBJ2-2; D remains unclear. The V gene lost 6 bases and the J gene lost 14 bases, with 22 bases spanning the gap. The CDR3 has 14 amino acids. Germline-derived CDR1 and CDR2 are MNHNS and SASEGT. In DNA form, the CDR3 reads TGTGCCAGCAGAGTCAACCGGGCCGGGCTGAAACTGTTTTTT. Residues: CASRVNRAGLKLFF.

This clonotype was observed a handful of times. The chain carries TRBV30 and TRBJ1-2; TRBD1 is a possible D gene (5 bases). Germline loops: CDR1 GTSNPN, CDR2 SVGIG (reference sequence). Trimming shortened V by 1 base and J by 0 bases, and 6 bases separated the two germline ends. This CDR3 contains 13 residues. In DNA, the CDR3 is TGTGCCTGGAGTGGGACACCTAACTATGGCTACACCTTC. It encodes CAWSGTPNYGYTF.

This clonotype has a handful of counts. This chain links TRBV13 with TRBJ1-5; D call uncertain. V lost 7 bases and J lost 4, with 14 bases in between. This CDR3 spans 14 amino acids. Germline V gene sequence: CDR1 PRHDT, CDR2 FYEKMQ (reference sequence). For the CDR3, the DNA is TGTGCCAGCACTAGGAGATCCACGAATCAGCCCCAGCATTTT. Its protein is CASTRRSTNQPQHF.

This clonotype was counted only a few times. This sequence joins TRBV27 and TRBJ1-1; D is ambiguous. The V gene's germline CDR1 is MNHEY and CDR2 SMNVEV (reference sequence). This CDR3 comprises 15 residues. V was cut by 5 bases and J by 0 bases, with 13 bases left in between. CDR3 sequence (DNA): TGTGCCAGCAGTCCAAGGACGGACCTGAACACTGAAGCTTTCTTT. This sequence encodes CASSPRTDLNTEAFF.

This clonotype was counted only a few times. V is TRBV24-1 and J is TRBJ1-1; a possible D gene is TRBD1 (5 bases). Trimming took off 7 bases at V and 4 bases at J, with 15 bases between the two ends. The CDR3 is made up of 14 amino acids. Germline loops: CDR1 KGHDR, CDR2 SFDVKD. Written as DNA, the CDR3 is TGTGCCACCAGGAAAGGTGACAGAGGCACTGAAGCTTTCTTT. Translated, it gives CATRKGDRGTEAFF.

The chain combines TRBV5-1 with TRBJ2-1; 11 nucleotides agree with TRBD2. J gave up 7 bases and V 0 bases, and 9 bases lay outside the gene matches. In germline, CDR1 is SGHRS, CDR2 YFSETQ. The CDR3 is 17 residues long. In DNA form, the CDR3 reads TGCGCCAGCAGCTTGGTTTCGTCTAGCGGGAGGCGTAATGAGCAGTTCTTC. Protein sequence: CASSLVSSSGRRNEQFF.

The chain recombines TRBV20-1 with TRBJ2-7; 7 bases line up with TRBD2. The V segment lost 1 base and the J segment 2 bases; nucleotides outside the gene matches: 11. In germline, CDR1 is DFQATT, CDR2 SNEGSKA (reference sequence). This CDR3 is built from 16 residues. The CDR3 spells CSARARGESKTYEQYF. Written as DNA, the CDR3 is TGCAGTGCTAGAGCCCGGGGGGAATCTAAGACCTACGAGCAGTACTTC.

The chain is built from TRBV5-1 and TRBJ2-2; D remains ambiguous. Germline CDR1 reads SGHRS; CDR2 reads YFSETQ. V dropped 1 base and J dropped 7 bases, with 17 bases sitting between them. This CDR3 has 16 residues. As DNA, the CDR3 is TGCGCCAGCAGCTTGACAGCTACAAGTTACAACGGGGAGCTGTTTTTT. Protein: CASSLTATSYNGELFF.

This clonotype was seen more than once but under ten times. CDR3 sequence: CASRQLAHSTDTQYF. The CDR3 nucleotides read TGCGCCAGCAGACAACTAGCGCACAGCACAGATACGCAGTATTTT. This chain uses TRBV4-1 with TRBJ2-3, with 7 bases matching TRBD2. Losses at the gene ends were 6 bases for V and 0 bases for J; bases not matched to a gene: 6. Per the germline V gene, CDR1 is MGHRA and CDR2 is YSYEKL. The CDR3 sequence is 15 residues long.

The chain is built from TRBV30 and TRBJ1-1; 10 bases align to TRBD1. This CDR3 region has 17 residues. Germline CDR1 reads GTSNPN; CDR2 reads SVGIG (reference sequence). The V segment lost 4 bases and the J segment 1 base; nucleotides outside the gene matches: 12. This chain's CDR3 is CAWTNRDRGKPNTEAFF. DNA for the CDR3: TGTGCCTGGACAAACCGGGACAGGGGAAAACCGAACACTGAAGCTTTCTTT. The full variable domain, rest sourced from reference TRBV30 and TRBJ1-1, is SQTIHQWPATLVQPVGSPLSLECTVEGTSNPNLYWYRQAAGRGLQLLFYSVGIGQISSEVPQNLSASRPQDRQFILSSKKLLLSDSGFYLCAWTNRDRGKPNTEAFFGQGTRLTVV.